These T cell receptor beta chains were read from a single sample in a study of cytomegalovirus exposure and HLA in healthy donors. Method: immunoSEQ multiplex PCR; TCRdb's copy keeps in-frame clones and lacks some. The table lists fewer than 250,000 clones, around nine tenths of them singletons. The sequenced sample was PBMCs. The receptor source for this set is a woman aged 18 to 35 in good health and CMV-seropositive. CDR3s include the opening cysteine and the closing phenylalanine or tryptophan. Each record gives: CDR3 DNA, CDR3 protein, V gene, CDR3 length, D gene, J gene, clone size. The D gene is left open where the match is weak. Clone size is given for some rows only: seen once, a few or many times, or a class if the clone is expanded.

DNA: TGTGCCAGCAGTTCACGGACTAGCGGGGCATACAATGAGCAGTTCTTC; CDR3: CASSSRTSGAYNEQFF; V: TRBV6-6; length: 16; D: TRBD2; J: TRBJ2-1; size: once
DNA: TGTGCCACCACTTCTTGGACTAGCGGGACGAGGGAGACCCAGTACTTC; CDR3: CATTSWTSGTRETQYF; V: TRBV15; length: 16; D: TRBD2; J: TRBJ2-5; size: NA
DNA: TGTGCCAGCAGCTTAGCGGAGACAGGATCGAACACTGAAGCTTTCTTT; CDR3: CASSLAETGSNTEAFF; V: TRBV7-6; length: 16; D: NA; J: TRBJ1-1; size: once
DNA: TGCGCCAGCAGCTCGGGACACGCGACGAACACTGAAGCTTTCTTT; CDR3: CASSSGHATNTEAFF; V: TRBV5-1; length: 15; D: NA; J: TRBJ1-1; size: NA
DNA: TGTGCCACCAGCAGATCAGGGTTTCCTAATGAAAAACTGTTTTTT; CDR3: CATSRSGFPNEKLFF; V: TRBV15; length: 15; D: NA; J: TRBJ1-4; size: NA
DNA: TGTGCCAGCAGCTTGACTAGCGCGGGGTCCTACGAGCAGTACTTC; CDR3: CASSLTSAGSYEQYF; V: TRBV7-8; length: 15; D: TRBD2; J: TRBJ2-7; size: NA
DNA: TGTGCCAGCAGCTTAGAAGTATATACGGGACTAGCGGGTGGAGTCTCCTACAATGAGCAGTTCTTC; CDR3: CASSLEVYTGLAGGVSYNEQFF; V: TRBV7-6; length: 22; D: TRBD2; J: TRBJ2-1; size: once
DNA: TGCGCCAGCAGCAAGCAAACAGGGGTTGGGACTGAAGCTTTCTTT; CDR3: CASSKQTGVGTEAFF; V: TRBV5-1; length: 15; D: TRBD1; J: TRBJ1-1; size: NA
DNA: TGTGCCAGCAGCACCGAGGGGTACAGGGGTTGGGAGACCCAGTACTTC; CDR3: CASSTEGYRGWETQYF; V: TRBV2; length: 16; D: TRBD1; J: TRBJ2-5; size: NA
DNA: TGTGCCAGCAGCTTTGCGGGAGACGAAGACAATGAGCAGTTCTTC; CDR3: CASSFAGDEDNEQFF; V: TRBV7-6; length: 15; D: TRBD2; J: TRBJ2-1; size: NA
DNA: TGTGCCTCCACAAGAGGGGGCTACGAGCAGTACTTC; CDR3: CASTRGGYEQYF; V: TRBV30; length: 12; D: NA; J: TRBJ2-7; size: NA
DNA: TGCGCCAGCAGTGATGGGGCGGGAGGTCAGGGGTACAATGAGCAGTTCTTC; CDR3: CASSDGAGGQGYNEQFF; V: TRBV10-1; length: 17; D: TRBD2; J: TRBJ2-1; size: NA
DNA: TGTGCCAGCAGTGAAGGGACAGGGGGAAATCAGCCCCAGCATTTT; CDR3: CASSEGTGGNQPQHF; V: TRBV6-1; length: 15; D: TRBD1; J: TRBJ1-5; size: NA
DNA: TGTGCCACCGGACAGGGGGGCAACGAGCAGTACTTC; CDR3: CATGQGGNEQYF; V: TRBV6-5; length: 12; D: TRBD1; J: TRBJ2-7; size: NA
DNA: TGTGCCAGCAGTTACGAAGGGACAGGGGCCTACGAGCAGTACTTC; CDR3: CASSYEGTGAYEQYF; V: TRBV6-5; length: 15; D: TRBD1; J: TRBJ2-7; size: few
DNA: TGTGCCAGCAGTTTGTACAGGGCGCATGAGCAGTTCTTC; CDR3: CASSLYRAHEQFF; V: TRBV27; length: 13; D: NA; J: TRBJ2-1; size: once
DNA: TGCGCCAGCAGTGAGGCCCCGGTTTACGAGCAGTACTTC; CDR3: CASSEAPVYEQYF; V: TRBV10-2; length: 13; D: NA; J: TRBJ2-7; size: few
DNA: TGTGCCAGCAGCGTAGCGGACACTACCCGGTTAACCTATGGCTACACCTTC; CDR3: CASSVADTTRLTYGYTF; V: TRBV9; length: 17; D: NA; J: TRBJ1-2; size: NA
DNA: TGTGCCAGCAGCGCAGGGACTGAGCAAGAGACCCAGTACTTC; CDR3: CASSAGTEQETQYF; V: TRBV9; length: 14; D: NA; J: TRBJ2-5; size: NA
DNA: TGTGCCAGCAGCTTGACAGGGACAACTAATGAAAAACTGTTTTTT; CDR3: CASSLTGTTNEKLFF; V: TRBV11-2; length: 15; D: TRBD1; J: TRBJ1-4; size: NA
DNA: TGTGCCAGCAGCTTAGCTGGACAGGGTTATTCCAAAAACATTCAGTACTTC; CDR3: CASSLAGQGYSKNIQYF; V: TRBV7-9; length: 17; D: TRBD1; J: TRBJ2-4; size: once
DNA: TGTGCCAGCAGCTATACGCCCACCGGGACAATCGAAGCTTTCTTT; CDR3: CASSYTPTGTIEAFF; V: TRBV13; length: 15; D: NA; J: TRBJ1-1; size: NA
DNA: TGTGCCAGTAGTATTAGCGGGAGACGCGAGCAGTACTTC; CDR3: CASSISGRREQYF; V: TRBV19; length: 13; D: TRBD2; J: TRBJ2-7; size: NA
DNA: TGTGCCAGCAGGTTCCATCGACTAGCGGGGAGCGCCAAAAACATTCAGTACTTC; CDR3: CASRFHRLAGSAKNIQYF; V: TRBV27; length: 18; D: TRBD2; J: TRBJ2-4; size: NA
DNA: TGCGCCAGCAGCACTCCAGAGGAGGGCTCGGAGACCCAGTACTTC; CDR3: CASSTPEEGSETQYF; V: TRBV5-1; length: 15; D: NA; J: TRBJ2-5; size: NA
DNA: TGTGCCAGCAGTTACTCGGCTAGCGGGGCCTACGAGCAGTACTTC; CDR3: CASSYSASGAYEQYF; V: TRBV6-5; length: 15; D: TRBD2; J: TRBJ2-7; size: NA
DNA: TGTGCCACCAGCAGAGATCGTACAGTCTATGGCTACACCTTC; CDR3: CATSRDRTVYGYTF; V: TRBV15; length: 14; D: NA; J: TRBJ1-2; size: few
DNA: TGTGCCAGCAGTTTAGGTTGGTGGCAGTCGTATAGCAATCAGCCCCAGCATTTT; CDR3: CASSLGWWQSYSNQPQHF; V: TRBV28; length: 18; D: NA; J: TRBJ1-5; size: few
DNA: TGTGCCATCAATGGCAGGCATCCCTACGAGCAGTACTTC; CDR3: CAINGRHPYEQYF; V: TRBV10-3; length: 13; D: NA; J: TRBJ2-7; size: NA
DNA: TGTGCCAGTAGTATCGAGGGAACTGAAGCTTTCTTT; CDR3: CASSIEGTEAFF; V: TRBV19; length: 12; D: NA; J: TRBJ1-1; size: NA
DNA: TGTGCCAGCAGCCTTACAGGGGAAAGCTCCTACGAGCAGTACTTC; CDR3: CASSLTGESSYEQYF; V: TRBV11-1; length: 15; D: TRBD1; J: TRBJ2-7; size: NA
DNA: TGTGCCAGCAGAACCCAGACAGGGCTCGAGCAGTACTTC; CDR3: CASRTQTGLEQYF; V: TRBV6-5; length: 13; D: TRBD1; J: TRBJ2-7; size: NA
DNA: TGTGCCAGCAGTTTAACAGGGGAGCAGTTCTTC; CDR3: CASSLTGEQFF; V: TRBV27; length: 11; D: NA; J: TRBJ2-1; size: few
DNA: TGTGCCAGCAGTAGCGGGAGGGTATACAATGAGCAGTTCTTC; CDR3: CASSSGRVYNEQFF; V: TRBV27; length: 14; D: TRBD2; J: TRBJ2-1; size: NA
DNA: TGTGCCAGCAGCAGGGGTGATCAGCCCCAGCATTTT; CDR3: CASSRGDQPQHF; V: TRBV2; length: 12; D: NA; J: TRBJ1-5; size: NA
DNA: TGTGCCAGCACCCTGACTAGCGGGAGTATCTACGAGCAGTACTTC; CDR3: CASTLTSGSIYEQYF; V: TRBV2; length: 15; D: TRBD2; J: TRBJ2-7; size: NA
DNA: TGTGCCATCAAAGGACAGGGGGCCCACACTGAAGCTTTCTTT; CDR3: CAIKGQGAHTEAFF; V: TRBV28; length: 14; D: TRBD1; J: TRBJ1-1; size: NA
DNA: TGCGCCAGCAGCCAAGAAAACAGGGAAGAGACCCAGTACTTC; CDR3: CASSQENREETQYF; V: TRBV4-1; length: 14; D: NA; J: TRBJ2-5; size: NA
DNA: TGTGCCAGCAGTTACTCCTCTAGCGGGAGGGCAGATACGCAGTATTTT; CDR3: CASSYSSSGRADTQYF; V: TRBV6-5; length: 16; D: TRBD2; J: TRBJ2-3; size: NA
DNA: TGTGCCAGCAGCTCCAGTATTACCGGGGAGCTGTTTTTT; CDR3: CASSSSITGELFF; V: TRBV13; length: 13; D: NA; J: TRBJ2-2; size: NA
DNA: TGTGCCAGCAGCTTAGGGGTAGCGGGAGCGGGAGAGCAGTACTTC; CDR3: CASSLGVAGAGEQYF; V: TRBV7-3; length: 15; D: TRBD2; J: TRBJ2-7; size: NA
DNA: TGCAGCGTTGACGAGGACGACAGGGGTAACTATGGCTACACCTTC; CDR3: CSVDEDDRGNYGYTF; V: TRBV29-1; length: 15; D: TRBD1; J: TRBJ1-2; size: NA
DNA: TGTGCCAGCAGCTTTCCACAGGAAAGGGCTGAAGCTTTCTTT; CDR3: CASSFPQERAEAFF; V: TRBV7-6; length: 14; D: NA; J: TRBJ1-1; size: NA
DNA: TGTGCCAGCAGTACGGACAGTTATAGCAATCAGCCCCAGCATTTT; CDR3: CASSTDSYSNQPQHF; V: TRBV2; length: 15; D: NA; J: TRBJ1-5; size: NA
DNA: TGTGCCAGTAGTACCTATCGGACAGCCGCCTACGAGCAGTACTTC; CDR3: CASSTYRTAAYEQYF; V: TRBV19; length: 15; D: NA; J: TRBJ2-7; size: NA
DNA: TGTGCCAGCAGTGGGGGGGGGACGGACACAGATACGCAGTATTTT; CDR3: CASSGGGTDTDTQYF; V: TRBV6-1; length: 15; D: TRBD2; J: TRBJ2-3; size: NA
DNA: TGTGCCAGCAGTTCCCCCCGACTAGACGAGACCCAGTACTTC; CDR3: CASSSPRLDETQYF; V: TRBV28; length: 14; D: NA; J: TRBJ2-5; size: NA
DNA: TGTGCCAGTAGGCCAGGAGGGACAGTCGCGGGCTACACCTTC; CDR3: CASRPGGTVAGYTF; V: TRBV27; length: 14; D: TRBD1; J: TRBJ1-2; size: NA
DNA: TGTGCCAGTAGTATAGGGGGACAGGGTTTCGGCTATGGCTACACCTTC; CDR3: CASSIGGQGFGYGYTF; V: TRBV19; length: 16; D: TRBD1; J: TRBJ1-2; size: NA
DNA: TGTGCCACCAGCAGAGATCAAGATACGCAGTATTTT; CDR3: CATSRDQDTQYF; V: TRBV15; length: 12; D: NA; J: TRBJ2-3; size: many
DNA: TGTGCCAGCAGCTTAGCGGGTACAGCAAATGAGCAGTTCTTC; CDR3: CASSLAGTANEQFF; V: TRBV7-8; length: 14; D: NA; J: TRBJ2-1; size: NA
DNA: TGTGCTAGCAGCTTAGACGGGGATACTGAAGCTTTCTTT; CDR3: CASSLDGDTEAFF; V: TRBV7-7; length: 13; D: NA; J: TRBJ1-1; size: NA
DNA: TGCAGCGTTGAGGGTCGGGAGGGGGGCACAGATACGCAGTATTTT; CDR3: CSVEGREGGTDTQYF; V: TRBV29-1; length: 15; D: TRBD2; J: TRBJ2-3; size: NA
DNA: TGTGCCAGCAGCTTTGGGATGGGACAGCTAGCCAAAAACATTCAGTACTTC; CDR3: CASSFGMGQLAKNIQYF; V: TRBV11-2; length: 17; D: TRBD1; J: TRBJ2-4; size: once
DNA: TGCGCCAGCAGCCAATTGGGACAGGGGGTCTATGGCTACACCTTC; CDR3: CASSQLGQGVYGYTF; V: TRBV4-1; length: 15; D: TRBD1; J: TRBJ1-2; size: NA
DNA: TGTGCCAGCAGCGTAGTCCCTAGCGGGGGCTCTGGGGCCAACGTCCTGACTTTC; CDR3: CASSVVPSGGSGANVLTF; V: TRBV9; length: 18; D: TRBD2; J: TRBJ2-6; size: NA
DNA: TGTGCCAGCAGTGCCTCTACGAACACTGAAGCTTTCTTT; CDR3: CASSASTNTEAFF; V: TRBV6-1; length: 13; D: NA; J: TRBJ1-1; size: NA
DNA: TGTGCCAGCAGCCCCCAGACTAGCGGATACGAGCAGTACTTC; CDR3: CASSPQTSGYEQYF; V: TRBV7-6; length: 14; D: TRBD2; J: TRBJ2-7; size: NA
DNA: TGCGCCAGCAGCCAAGCGGGACAGATCAGCGAAAAACTGTTTTTT; CDR3: CASSQAGQISEKLFF; V: TRBV4-1; length: 15; D: TRBD1; J: TRBJ1-4; size: NA
DNA: TGTGCCAGTAGGTTGACAGGGGTGAACACTGAAGCTTTCTTT; CDR3: CASRLTGVNTEAFF; V: TRBV19; length: 14; D: TRBD1; J: TRBJ1-1; size: NA